The 2 T cell receptor beta chains listed next were all sequenced from one sample in a study of cytomegalovirus exposure and HLA in healthy donors. Use of 60 Vbeta and 13 Jbeta primers characterized the PCR. Sequencing used immunoSEQ multiplex PCR; TCRdb keeps in-frame clones, though not all of them. Of 90,000 to 150,000 clones listed, 15% were seen once; the top ten hold 1.9%. Sequenced sample: PBMCs. The source is a woman under 30 in good health and CMV-seronegative.

This clone was picked up a small number of times. Other DNA sequences of this sample code for an identical CDR3. CDR3 in DNA: TGTGCCAGCAGCCCGAGGACAGCCTCCTACGAGCAGTACTTC. Translation gives CASSPRTASYEQYF. The chain recombines TRBV9 with TRBJ2-7; D might be TRBD1 (6 bases). Per germline, CDR1 SGDLS and CDR2 YYNGEE. This CDR3 is 14 amino acids long. Trimming removed 4 bases at V and 0 bases at J, with 11 bases between.

CDR3 loop: CASSPGQRSTDTQYF. CDR3 nucleotide sequence: TGTGCCAGCAGCCCCGGACAGAGAAGCACAGATACGCAGTATTTT. The rearrangement uses TRBV6-5 and TRBJ2-3; possible D gene TRBD1, 6 bases. V dropped 6 bases and J dropped 0 bases, with 13 bases sitting between them. The CDR3 runs to 15 residues. Germline assignment: CDR1 MNHEY and CDR2 SVGAGI.